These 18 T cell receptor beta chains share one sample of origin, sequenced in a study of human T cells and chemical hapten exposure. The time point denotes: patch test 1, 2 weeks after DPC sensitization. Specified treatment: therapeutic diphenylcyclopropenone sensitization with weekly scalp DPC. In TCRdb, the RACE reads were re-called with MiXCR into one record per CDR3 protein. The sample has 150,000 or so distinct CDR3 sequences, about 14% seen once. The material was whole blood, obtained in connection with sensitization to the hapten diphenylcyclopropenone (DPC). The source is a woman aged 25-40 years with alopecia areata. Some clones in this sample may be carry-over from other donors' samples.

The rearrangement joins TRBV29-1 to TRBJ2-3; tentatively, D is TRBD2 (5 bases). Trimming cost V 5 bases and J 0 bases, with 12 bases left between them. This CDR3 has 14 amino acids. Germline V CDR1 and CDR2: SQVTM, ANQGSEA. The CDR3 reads CSVKSGPSTDTQYF. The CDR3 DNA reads TGCAGCGTTAAAAGCGGTCCTAGCACAGATACGCAGTATTTT.

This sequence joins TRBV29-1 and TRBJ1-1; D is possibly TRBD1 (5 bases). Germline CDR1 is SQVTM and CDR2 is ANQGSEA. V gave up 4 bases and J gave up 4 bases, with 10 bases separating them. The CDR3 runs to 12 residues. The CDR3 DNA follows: TGCAGCGTTGGAACAGGCGCCACTGAAGCTTTCTTT. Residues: CSVGTGATEAFF.

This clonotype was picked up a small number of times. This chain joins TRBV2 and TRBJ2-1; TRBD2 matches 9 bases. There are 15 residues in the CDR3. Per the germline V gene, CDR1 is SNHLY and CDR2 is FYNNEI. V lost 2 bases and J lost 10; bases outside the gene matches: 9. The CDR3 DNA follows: TGTGCCAGCAGTGAACAGCGCGGGAGGGCCTGGGAGCAGTTCTTC. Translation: CASSEQRGRAWEQFF.

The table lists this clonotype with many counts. The CDR3, as DNA: TGTGCCAGCAGCTTAGCCGGGACTAGTGGCCGTAGGGATGAGCAGTTCTTC. The encoded protein is CASSLAGTSGRRDEQFF. The chain joins TRBV7-9 to TRBJ2-1; 8 nucleotides agree with TRBD2. With 0 bases clipped from V and 8 bases from J, the junction kept 12 bases outside the gene matches. CDR1 SEHNR and CDR2 FQNEAQ come from the germline V gene (reference sequence). The CDR3 is made up of 17 amino acids.

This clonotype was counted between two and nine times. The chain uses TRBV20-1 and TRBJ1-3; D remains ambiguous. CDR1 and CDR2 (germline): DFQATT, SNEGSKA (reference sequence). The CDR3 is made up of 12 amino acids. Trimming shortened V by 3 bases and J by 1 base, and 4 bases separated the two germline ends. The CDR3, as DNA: TGCAGTGCTAGTGGGTCTGGAAACACCATATATTTT. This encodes CSASGSGNTIYF.

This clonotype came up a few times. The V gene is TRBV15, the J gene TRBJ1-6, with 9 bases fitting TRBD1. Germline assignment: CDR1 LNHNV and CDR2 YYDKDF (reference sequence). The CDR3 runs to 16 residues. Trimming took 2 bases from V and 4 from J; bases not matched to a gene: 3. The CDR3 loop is CATSRSGTGYNSPLHF. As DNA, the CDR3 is TGTGCCACCAGCAGATCCGGGACAGGGTATAATTCACCCCTCCACTTT.

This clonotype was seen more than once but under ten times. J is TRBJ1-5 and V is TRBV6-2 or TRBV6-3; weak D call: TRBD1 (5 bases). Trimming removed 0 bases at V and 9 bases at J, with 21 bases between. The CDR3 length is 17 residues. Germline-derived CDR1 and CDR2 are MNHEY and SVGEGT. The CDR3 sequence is CASSYSPSGAPLTPQHF. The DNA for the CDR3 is TGTGCCAGCAGTTACTCGCCGTCCGGGGCTCCGCTAACGCCCCAGCATTTT.

CDR3 nucleotides: TGTGCCAGCAGCTTAGTACGTGTGACGGAGTACACCGGGGAGCTGTTTTTT. It translates to CASSLVRVTEYTGELFF. This rearrangement joins TRBV7-2 to TRBJ2-2; D unclear. V was cut by 1 base and J by 3 bases, with 15 bases left in between. From germline, CDR1 is SGHTA and CDR2 FQGNSA. There are 17 residues in the CDR3.

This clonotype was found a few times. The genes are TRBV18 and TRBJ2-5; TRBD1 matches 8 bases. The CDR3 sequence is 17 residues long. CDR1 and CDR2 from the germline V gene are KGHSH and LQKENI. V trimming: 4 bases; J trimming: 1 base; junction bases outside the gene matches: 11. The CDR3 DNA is TGTGCCAGCTCACAAATGGACCCGGGACAGGCCCAAGAGACCCAGTACTTC. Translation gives CASSQMDPGQAQETQYF.

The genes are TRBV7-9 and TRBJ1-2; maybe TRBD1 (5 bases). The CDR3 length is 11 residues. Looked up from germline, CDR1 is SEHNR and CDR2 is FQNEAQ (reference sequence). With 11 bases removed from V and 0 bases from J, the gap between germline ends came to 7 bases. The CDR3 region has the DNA TGTGCCGGGGGGTCTAACTATGGCTACACCTTC. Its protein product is CAGGSNYGYTF.

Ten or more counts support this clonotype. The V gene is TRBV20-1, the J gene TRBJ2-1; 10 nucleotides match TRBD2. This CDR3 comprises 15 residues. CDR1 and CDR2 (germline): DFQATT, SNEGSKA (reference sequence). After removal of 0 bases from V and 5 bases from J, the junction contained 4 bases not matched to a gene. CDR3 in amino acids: CSARDESGGDNEQFF. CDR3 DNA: TGCAGTGCTAGAGATGAAAGCGGGGGGGACAATGAGCAGTTCTTC.

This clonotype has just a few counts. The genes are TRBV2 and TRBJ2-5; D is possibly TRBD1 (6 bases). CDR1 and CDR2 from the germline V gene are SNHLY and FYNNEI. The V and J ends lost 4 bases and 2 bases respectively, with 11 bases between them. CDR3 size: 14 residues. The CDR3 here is CASSGGQKQETQYF. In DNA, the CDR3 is TGTGCCAGCAGTGGTGGACAGAAACAAGAGACCCAGTACTTC.

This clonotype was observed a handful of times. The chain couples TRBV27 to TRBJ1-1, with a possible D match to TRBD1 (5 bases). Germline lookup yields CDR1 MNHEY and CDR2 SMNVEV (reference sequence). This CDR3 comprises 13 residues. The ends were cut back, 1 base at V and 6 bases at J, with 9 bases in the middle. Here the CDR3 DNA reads TGTGCCAGCAGTTTATGGGGGATGGCTGAAGCTTTCTTT. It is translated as CASSLWGMAEAFF.

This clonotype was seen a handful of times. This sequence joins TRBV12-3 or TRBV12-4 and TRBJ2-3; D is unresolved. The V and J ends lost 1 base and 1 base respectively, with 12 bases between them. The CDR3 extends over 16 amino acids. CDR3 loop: CASSLVRNVRTDTQYF. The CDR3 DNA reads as TGTGCCAGCAGTTTAGTCAGGAACGTTCGCACAGATACGCAGTATTTT.

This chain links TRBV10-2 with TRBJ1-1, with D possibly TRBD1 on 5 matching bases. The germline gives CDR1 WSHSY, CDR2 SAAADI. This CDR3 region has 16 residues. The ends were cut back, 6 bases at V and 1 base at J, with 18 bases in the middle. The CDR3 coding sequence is TGCGCCAGCAGACTTACAGCGGGACGTCCGAACACTGAAGCTTTCTTT. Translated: CASRLTAGRPNTEAFF.

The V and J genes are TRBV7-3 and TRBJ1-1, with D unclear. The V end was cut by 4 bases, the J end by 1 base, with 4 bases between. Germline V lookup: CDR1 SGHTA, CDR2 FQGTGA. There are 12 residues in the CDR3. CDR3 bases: TGTGCCAGCAGCTCCCCGAACACTGAAGCTTTCTTT. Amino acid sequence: CASSSPNTEAFF.

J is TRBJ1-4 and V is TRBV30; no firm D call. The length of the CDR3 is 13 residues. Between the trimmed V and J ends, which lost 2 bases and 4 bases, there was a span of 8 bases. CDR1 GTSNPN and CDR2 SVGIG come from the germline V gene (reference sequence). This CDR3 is CAWSSPNNEKLFF. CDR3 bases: TGTGCCTGGAGTTCACCGAATAATGAAAAACTGTTTTTT.

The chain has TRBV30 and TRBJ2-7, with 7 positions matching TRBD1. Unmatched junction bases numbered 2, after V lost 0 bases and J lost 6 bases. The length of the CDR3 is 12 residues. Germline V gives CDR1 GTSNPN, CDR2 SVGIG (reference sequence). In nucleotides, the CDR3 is TGTGCCTGGAGTGTAAACAGGGGCGAGCAGTACTTC. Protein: CAWSVNRGEQYF.